A selection of T cell receptor beta chains follows, all from one sample in a study of beta chain features in type 1 diabetes. Data came from immunoSEQ multiplex PCR; TCRdb stores just in-frame clones and leaves some out. The sample consists of 200,000 to 250,000 clones, 15% to 20% of them appearing once. Sequencing was done on a sample of naive CD4+ T cells from blood. The receptors were gathered from a young man with type 1 diabetes. Each CDR3 is given with its conserved first and last residue. Each record gives: clone size, D gene, V gene, J gene, CDR3 DNA, CDR3 protein. The D gene is left open where the match is weak. Size is omitted from some rows. Given values are once, few, many or a class for expanded clones.

few	TRBD2	TRBV9	TRBJ2-2	TGTGCCAGCAGCTCACTAGCGGGGAAGAACACCGGGGAGCTGTTTTTT	CASSSLAGKNTGELFF
few	TRBD1	TRBV6-6	TRBJ2-5	TGTGCCAGCACGGGACAGGGAGGGGAGACCCAGTACTTC	CASTGQGGETQYF
.	.	TRBV7-2	TRBJ2-4	TGTGCCAGCAGCTCAAGTAGGGTTCCGAACATTCAGTACTTC	CASSSSRVPNIQYF
.	.	TRBV30	TRBJ2-1	TGTGCCTGGAGTGGTGGCGGAGGGCCCTACAATGAGCAGTTCTTC	CAWSGGGGPYNEQFF
.	.	TRBV18	TRBJ2-7	TGTGCCAGCTCGCCCCAACAGGTGAACGAGCAGTACTTC	CASSPQQVNEQYF
once	TRBD2	TRBV15	TRBJ2-1	TGTGCCACCAGCAGAGCGGGGACTAGGCATGACAATGAGCAGTTCTTC	CATSRAGTRHDNEQFF
.	.	TRBV5-1	TRBJ2-1	TGCGCCAGCAGCTTTAACAGGGTTGGAAATGAGCAGTTCTTC	CASSFNRVGNEQFF
.	TRBD2	TRBV7-9	TRBJ2-1	TGTGCCAGCAGCTTTGGACTAGCGGGAGTCTCGGAGTTCTTC	CASSFGLAGVSEFF
few	.	TRBV4-3	TRBJ2-1	TGCGCCAGCAGCCAAGATCCCCCGGGGTCCAATGAGCAGTTCTTC	CASSQDPPGSNEQFF
few	.	TRBV30	TRBJ2-5	TGTGCCTGGAGTGTACTCCAGGAGGAGACCCAGTACTTC	CAWSVLQEETQYF
few	.	TRBV28	TRBJ2-4	TGTGCCAGCAGTTTAAGGGAGGACATTCAGTACTTC	CASSLREDIQYF
few	.	TRBV5-4	TRBJ2-7	TGTGCCAGCAGCAAAAATCAGGACTACGAGCAGTACTTC	CASSKNQDYEQYF
few	.	TRBV14	TRBJ1-2	TGTGCCAGCAGCCAAGATGCTATAGGTGGCTACACCTTC	CASSQDAIGGYTF
few	.	TRBV28	TRBJ2-3	TGTGCCAGCAGGGCCGGGATGGATACGCAGTATTTT	CASRAGMDTQYF
.	.	TRBV27	TRBJ2-6	TGTGCCAGCAGTCTCTCTGGGGCCAACGTCCTGACTTTC	CASSLSGANVLTF
few	.	TRBV4-1	TRBJ2-3	TGCGCCAGCAGCTTCCAGGGTTCTACAGATACGCAGTATTTT	CASSFQGSTDTQYF
.	.	TRBV6-4	TRBJ2-7	TGTGCCATCGCCACCACGATGTACGAGCAGTACTTC	CAIATTMYEQYF
.	TRBD1	TRBV4-1	TRBJ2-7	TGCGCCAGCAGCCCGGGACAGGGTCCTTCCTACGAGCAGTACTTC	CASSPGQGPSYEQYF